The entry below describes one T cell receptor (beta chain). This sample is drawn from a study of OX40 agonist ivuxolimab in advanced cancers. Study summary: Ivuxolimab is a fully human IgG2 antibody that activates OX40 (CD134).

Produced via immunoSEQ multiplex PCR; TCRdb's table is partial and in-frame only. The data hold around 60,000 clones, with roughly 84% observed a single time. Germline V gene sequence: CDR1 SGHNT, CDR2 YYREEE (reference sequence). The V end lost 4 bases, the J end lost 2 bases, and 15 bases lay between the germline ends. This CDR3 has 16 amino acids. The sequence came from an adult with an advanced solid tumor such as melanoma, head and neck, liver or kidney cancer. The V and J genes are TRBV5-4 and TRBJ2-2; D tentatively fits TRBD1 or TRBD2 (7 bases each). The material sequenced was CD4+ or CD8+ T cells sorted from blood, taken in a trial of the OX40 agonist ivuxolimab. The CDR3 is CASSRGGQLNTGELFF. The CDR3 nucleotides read TGTGCCAGCAGCAGGGGGGGACAGCTAAACACCGGGGAGCTGTTTTTT. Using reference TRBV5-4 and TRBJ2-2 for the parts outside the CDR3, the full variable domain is ETGVTQSPTHLIKTRGQQVTLRCSSQSGHNTVSWYQQALGQGPQFIFQYYREEENGRGNFPPRFSGLQFPNYSSELNVNALELDDSALYLCASSRGGQLNTGELFFGEGSRLTVL.